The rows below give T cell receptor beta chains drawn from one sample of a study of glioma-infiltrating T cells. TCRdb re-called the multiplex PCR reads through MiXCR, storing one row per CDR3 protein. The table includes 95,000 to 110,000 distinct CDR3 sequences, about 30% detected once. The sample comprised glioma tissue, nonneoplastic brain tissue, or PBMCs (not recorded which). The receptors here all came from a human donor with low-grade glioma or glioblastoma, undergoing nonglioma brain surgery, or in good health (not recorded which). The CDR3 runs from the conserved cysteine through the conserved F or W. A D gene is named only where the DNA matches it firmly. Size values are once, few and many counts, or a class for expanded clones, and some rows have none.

cdr3_aa: CASSLRGGPGNEQFF
cdr3_nt: TGCGCCAGCAGCCTCAGGGGGGGGCCAGGGAATGAGCAGTTCTTC
clone_size: many
v_call: TRBV4-1
j_call: TRBJ2-1
d_call: .

cdr3_aa: CASSFGGGTNYGYTF
cdr3_nt: TGTGCCAGCAGCTTTGGAGGGGGAACCAACTATGGCTACACCTTC
clone_size: few
v_call: TRBV5-4
j_call: TRBJ1-2
d_call: .

cdr3_aa: CSARGETEAFF
cdr3_nt: TGCAGTGCTAGAGGGGAAACTGAAGCTTTCTTT
clone_size: many
v_call: TRBV20-1
j_call: TRBJ1-1
d_call: .

cdr3_aa: CARSISRGTEAFF
cdr3_nt: TGTGCCCGTAGTATAAGTCGCGGGACTGAAGCTTTCTTT
clone_size: few
v_call: TRBV19
j_call: TRBJ1-1
d_call: .

cdr3_aa: CASSIVTGYRELFF
cdr3_nt: TGTGCCAGTAGTATAGTCACGGGCTATCGGGAGCTGTTTTTT
clone_size: many
v_call: TRBV19
j_call: TRBJ2-2
d_call: .

cdr3_aa: CASSFPHGQGAGGYTF
cdr3_nt: TGTGCCAGCAGTTTCCCGCATGGACAGGGGGCAGGTGGCTACACCTTC
clone_size: many
v_call: TRBV28
j_call: TRBJ1-2
d_call: TRBD1

cdr3_aa: CASSLTGHSASTDTQYF
cdr3_nt: TGCGCCAGCAGCTTGACGGGACATTCAGCTAGCACAGATACGCAGTATTTT
clone_size: .
v_call: TRBV5-1
j_call: TRBJ2-3
d_call: .

cdr3_aa: CASSSKPDQPQHF
cdr3_nt: TGTGCCAGCAGTTCCAAGCCAGATCAGCCCCAGCATTTT
clone_size: many
v_call: TRBV6-1
j_call: TRBJ1-5
d_call: .

cdr3_aa: CASSFAPSLYNEQFF
cdr3_nt: TGTGCCAGCAGCTTCGCCCCTTCCTTATACAATGAGCAGTTCTTC
clone_size: .
v_call: TRBV7-6
j_call: TRBJ2-1
d_call: .

cdr3_aa: CSATLGYGPGDTQYF
cdr3_nt: TGCAGTGCAACCCTCGGGTACGGCCCGGGGGATACGCAGTATTTT
clone_size: many
v_call: TRBV20-1
j_call: TRBJ2-3
d_call: .

cdr3_aa: CASRNYSLGTQYF
cdr3_nt: TGTGCCAGCAGGAACTATTCCTTAGGGACCCAGTACTTC
clone_size: .
v_call: TRBV27
j_call: TRBJ2-5
d_call: .

cdr3_aa: CASSLNPLMNTEAFF
cdr3_nt: TGTGCCAGCAGTTTAAACCCACTCATGAACACTGAAGCTTTCTTT
clone_size: once
v_call: TRBV6-2/TRBV6-3
j_call: TRBJ1-1
d_call: .

cdr3_aa: CASSQEVLQGGGGTQYF
cdr3_nt: TGCGCCAGCAGCCAAGAAGTTTTACAGGGAGGCGGTGGTACGCAGTATTTT
clone_size: .
v_call: TRBV4-3
j_call: TRBJ2-3
d_call: .

cdr3_aa: CASSFLAGGVDEQFF
cdr3_nt: TGTGCCAGCAGTTTTCTGGCGGGGGGGGTGGATGAGCAGTTCTTC
clone_size: many
v_call: TRBV6-4
j_call: TRBJ2-1
d_call: TRBD2

cdr3_aa: CASSSYGGLMPRDAQYF
cdr3_nt: TGTGCCAGCAGCTCGTACGGGGGCCTTATGCCCAGAGATGCGCAGTATTTT
clone_size: .
v_call: TRBV7-2
j_call: TRBJ2-3
d_call: .

cdr3_aa: CASATSGGAYEQYF
cdr3_nt: TGTGCCAGTGCGACTAGCGGGGGGGCCTACGAGCAGTACTTC
clone_size: .
v_call: TRBV2
j_call: TRBJ2-7
d_call: TRBD2

cdr3_aa: CASSPWTGNNYGYTF
cdr3_nt: TGTGCCAGCAGTCCCTGGACGGGGAACAACTATGGCTACACCTTC
clone_size: many
v_call: TRBV27
j_call: TRBJ1-2
d_call: .

cdr3_aa: CASSQGRTEGYGYTF
cdr3_nt: TGCGCCAGCAGCCAAGGCAGGACGGAGGGGTATGGCTACACCTTC
clone_size: many
v_call: TRBV4-3
j_call: TRBJ1-2
d_call: .

cdr3_aa: CASSGQPTNEKLFF
cdr3_nt: TGTGCCAGCAGCGGACAGCCAACTAATGAAAAACTGTTTTTT
clone_size: .
v_call: TRBV6-1
j_call: TRBJ1-4
d_call: .

cdr3_aa: CASSPPYRNNEQFF
cdr3_nt: TGTGCCAGCAGTCCCCCCTACCGAAACAATGAGCAGTTCTTC
clone_size: many
v_call: TRBV6-2/TRBV6-3
j_call: TRBJ2-1
d_call: .

cdr3_aa: CASSMGQGTDTQYF
cdr3_nt: TGCGCCAGCAGCATGGGACAGGGCACAGATACGCAGTATTTT
clone_size: few
v_call: TRBV5-1
j_call: TRBJ2-3
d_call: TRBD1

cdr3_aa: CASSPTGQGVLPQHF
cdr3_nt: TGTGCCAGCTCACCCACGGGACAGGGAGTACTGCCCCAGCATTTT
clone_size: few
v_call: TRBV18
j_call: TRBJ1-5
d_call: TRBD1

cdr3_aa: CASSLTRLAGVDEQFF
cdr3_nt: TGTGCCAGCAGCTTAACCCGACTAGCGGGGGTCGATGAGCAGTTCTTC
clone_size: few
v_call: TRBV7-8
j_call: TRBJ2-1
d_call: TRBD2

cdr3_aa: CASRGTEGGETQYF
cdr3_nt: TGTGCCAGCAGAGGGACGGAGGGGGGGGAGACCCAGTACTTC
clone_size: .
v_call: TRBV2
j_call: TRBJ2-5
d_call: .

cdr3_aa: CASSNLDRFSNQPQHF
cdr3_nt: TGTGCCAGTAGTAATTTGGACAGGTTTAGCAATCAGCCCCAGCATTTT
clone_size: .
v_call: TRBV19
j_call: TRBJ1-5
d_call: TRBD1

cdr3_aa: CATLPKGTYSGNTIYF
cdr3_nt: TGTGCCACCTTACCTAAGGGGACCTACTCTGGAAACACCATATATTTT
clone_size: few
v_call: TRBV18
j_call: TRBJ1-3
d_call: .

cdr3_aa: CASSQAMASGNQETQYF
cdr3_nt: TGTGCCAGCAGCCAAGCCATGGCTAGCGGAAACCAAGAGACCCAGTACTTC
clone_size: .
v_call: TRBV4-2
j_call: TRBJ2-5
d_call: TRBD2

cdr3_aa: CASSIRGPGYNSPLHF
cdr3_nt: TGTGCCAGCAGTATCCGGGGCCCAGGGTATAATTCACCCCTCCACTTT
clone_size: .
v_call: TRBV12-3/TRBV12-4
j_call: TRBJ1-6
d_call: .

cdr3_aa: CASNTGGVNTEAFF
cdr3_nt: TGTGCCAGCAATACGGGGGGCGTAAACACTGAAGCTTTCTTT
clone_size: .
v_call: TRBV12-3/TRBV12-4
j_call: TRBJ1-1
d_call: .

cdr3_aa: CASSQDPNNQPQHF
cdr3_nt: TGTGCCAGCAGCCAAGACCCCAACAATCAGCCCCAGCATTTT
clone_size: many
v_call: TRBV3-1
j_call: TRBJ1-5
d_call: .

cdr3_aa: CASSPSQNTEAFF
cdr3_nt: TGTGCCAGCTCACCATCACAGAACACTGAAGCTTTCTTT
clone_size: few
v_call: TRBV18
j_call: TRBJ1-1
d_call: .

cdr3_aa: CASSSLTSLSGNTIYF
cdr3_nt: TGTGCCAGCAGCTCGCTGACCTCTCTCTCTGGAAACACCATATATTTT
clone_size: many
v_call: TRBV7-8
j_call: TRBJ1-3
d_call: .

cdr3_aa: CASSSAPGTNNEQFF
cdr3_nt: TGTGCCAGCAGTTCAGCTCCAGGGACTAACAATGAGCAGTTCTTC
clone_size: many
v_call: TRBV2
j_call: TRBJ2-1
d_call: TRBD2

cdr3_aa: CASSGLARGGYQETQYF
cdr3_nt: TGTGCCAGCAGTGGACTAGCTAGAGGGGGGTACCAAGAGACCCAGTACTTC
clone_size: many
v_call: TRBV12-3/TRBV12-4
j_call: TRBJ2-5
d_call: TRBD2

cdr3_aa: CASSYTSRPKKEQYF
cdr3_nt: TGTGCCAGCAGTTACACGTCGCGACCCAAAAAGGAGCAGTACTTC
clone_size: .
v_call: TRBV6-6
j_call: TRBJ2-5
d_call: .

cdr3_aa: CASDTGTNTQYF
cdr3_nt: TGTGCCAGCGATACAGGGACCAATACGCAGTATTTT
clone_size: .
v_call: TRBV30
j_call: TRBJ2-3
d_call: .

cdr3_aa: CASSPRTGVGTDTQYF
cdr3_nt: TGTGCCAGCTCACCACGGACAGGGGTGGGCACAGATACGCAGTATTTT
clone_size: many
v_call: TRBV18
j_call: TRBJ2-3
d_call: TRBD1

cdr3_aa: CASSDRGGGNTIYF
cdr3_nt: TGTGCCAGCAGTGACAGGGGGGGTGGAAACACCATATATTTT
clone_size: many
v_call: TRBV6-1
j_call: TRBJ1-3
d_call: TRBD1

cdr3_aa: CASSQVTSTDTQYF
cdr3_nt: TGCGCCAGCAGCCAAGTAACTAGCACAGATACGCAGTATTTT
clone_size: many
v_call: TRBV4-3
j_call: TRBJ2-3
d_call: .

cdr3_aa: CASSLGRGQDGYTF
cdr3_nt: TGTGCCAGCAGTTTAGGCAGGGGGCAGGATGGCTACACCTTC
clone_size: many
v_call: TRBV27
j_call: TRBJ1-2
d_call: TRBD1

cdr3_aa: CASSVGGQHNSPLHF
cdr3_nt: TGTGCCAGCAGCGTAGGGGGGCAGCATAATTCACCCCTCCACTTT
clone_size: .
v_call: TRBV9
j_call: TRBJ1-6
d_call: .

cdr3_aa: CSASPSGGSYEQYF
cdr3_nt: TGCAGTGCTAGCCCCTCGGGAGGCTCCTACGAGCAGTACTTC
clone_size: medium-sized
v_call: TRBV20-1
j_call: TRBJ2-7
d_call: TRBD2

cdr3_aa: CASREQGIGGNTIYF
cdr3_nt: TGTGCCAGCAGAGAACAGGGAATCGGTGGAAACACCATATATTTT
clone_size: .
v_call: TRBV7-3
j_call: TRBJ1-3
d_call: .

cdr3_aa: CASSFSVLSGEYEQYF
cdr3_nt: TGTGCCAGCAGTTTCAGCGTCCTAAGCGGAGAATACGAGCAGTACTTC
clone_size: .
v_call: TRBV28
j_call: TRBJ2-7
d_call: .